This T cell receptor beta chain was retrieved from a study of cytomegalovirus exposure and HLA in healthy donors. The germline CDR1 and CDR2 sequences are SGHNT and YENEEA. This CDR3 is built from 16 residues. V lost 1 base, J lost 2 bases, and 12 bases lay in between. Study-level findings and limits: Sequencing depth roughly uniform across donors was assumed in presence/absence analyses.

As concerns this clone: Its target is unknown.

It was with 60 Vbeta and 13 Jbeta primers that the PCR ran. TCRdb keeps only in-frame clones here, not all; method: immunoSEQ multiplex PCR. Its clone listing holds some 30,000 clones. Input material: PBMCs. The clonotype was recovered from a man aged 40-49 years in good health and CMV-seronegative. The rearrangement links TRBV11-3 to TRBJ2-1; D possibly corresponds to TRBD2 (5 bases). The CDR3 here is CASSLGGSVTYNEQFF. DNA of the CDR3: TGTGCCAGCAGCTTAGGGGGTAGCGTTACCTACAATGAGCAGTTCTTC.